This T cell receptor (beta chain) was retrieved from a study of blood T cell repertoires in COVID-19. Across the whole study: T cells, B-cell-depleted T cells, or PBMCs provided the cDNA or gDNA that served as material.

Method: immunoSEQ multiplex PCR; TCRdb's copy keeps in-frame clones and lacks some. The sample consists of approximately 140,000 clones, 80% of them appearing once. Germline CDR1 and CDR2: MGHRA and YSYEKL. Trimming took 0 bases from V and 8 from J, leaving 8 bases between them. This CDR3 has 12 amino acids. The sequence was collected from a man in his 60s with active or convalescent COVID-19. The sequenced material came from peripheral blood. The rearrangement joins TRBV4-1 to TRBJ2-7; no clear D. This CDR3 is CASSQDVQKQYF. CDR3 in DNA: TGCGCCAGCAGCCAAGATGTGCAGAAGCAGTACTTC.